Listed here are 7 T cell receptor beta chains from one sample, sequenced in a study of T cell repertoires in cytomegalovirus infection. MiXCR was run by TCRdb on the reads, yielding one entry per CDR3 protein. The sample consists of roughly 45,000 distinct CDR3 sequences, around 20% of them appearing once. The antigens of these receptors remain unknown. Sequenced input: PBMCs, sequenced either directly or after in vitro stimulation (not recorded which). The source is a human donor in good health (CMV status not recorded). Some clones in this sample may be carry-over from other donors' samples.

This chain joins TRBV2 and TRBJ1-6; maybe TRBD1 (5 bases). Germline V CDR1 and CDR2: SNHLY, FYNNEI. The length of the CDR3 is 15 residues. The germline V and J ends were trimmed by 6 bases and 10 bases, with 19 bases remaining between them. The CDR3 DNA reads as TGTGCCAGCAGAGCTACAGTGACCCGGGGGTCACCCCTCCACTTT. It codes for CASRATVTRGSPLHF.

The chain combines TRBV27 with TRBJ2-3; possible D gene TRBD2, 5 bases. Germline assignment: CDR1 MNHEY and CDR2 SMNVEV (reference sequence). The CDR3 loop spans 14 amino acids. V was pared by 4 bases and J by 2 bases, with 10 bases between. The CDR3 is CASSWRLNTDTQYF. As DNA, the CDR3 is TGTGCCAGCAGTTGGCGACTAAACACAGATACGCAGTATTTT.

This clonotype was recorded a few times. J is TRBJ2-7 and V is TRBV27; TRBD1 might be the D (6 bases). The germline V gene has CDR1 MNHEY and CDR2 SMNVEV (reference sequence). The CDR3 contains 15 residues. V shed 4 bases and J shed 2 bases, with 15 bases lying between them. The CDR3 DNA reads TGTGCCAGCAGTTCGTTGACAGACAGGACCTACGAGCAGTACTTC. It specifies CASSSLTDRTYEQYF.

The J gene is TRBJ1-2, the V gene TRBV7-6; D unresolved. Trimming removed 1 base from V and 0 bases from J, with 12 bases in between. CDR1 and CDR2 from the germline V gene are SGHVS and FNYEAQ. The CDR3 is 16 residues long. The CDR3 DNA follows: TGTGCCAGCAGCTTAGAAGCGTTAGGAGCTAACTATGGCTACACCTTC. Its translation is CASSLEALGANYGYTF.

The chain uses TRBV11-2 and TRBJ2-7; the match to TRBD1 covers 11 bases. With 0 bases clipped from V and 1 base from J, the junction kept 2 bases outside the gene matches. Looked up from germline, CDR1 is SGHAT and CDR2 is FQNNGV. This CDR3 has 16 residues. The chain's CDR3 is CASSLERDRGSYEQYF. The CDR3 DNA reads as TGTGCCAGCAGCTTAGAACGGGACAGGGGGTCCTACGAGCAGTACTTC.

This clonotype has a count of ten or more. The rearrangement uses TRBV28 and TRBJ1-6; D is unclear. The CDR3 is 15 amino acids. Germline CDR1 is MDHEN and CDR2 is SYDVKM. Trimming took 2 bases from V and 5 from J, leaving 10 bases between them. CDR3: CASSLIGFDNSPLHF. The CDR3 DNA sequence: TGTGCCAGCAGTTTAATAGGGTTTGATAATTCACCCCTCCACTTT.

This clonotype has at least ten counts. The V gene is TRBV7-2, the J gene TRBJ2-1; 13 nucleotides line up with TRBD2. Germline trimming cut 5 bases from V and 9 bases from J; bases unmatched to any gene: 4. Germline values: CDR1 SGHTA, CDR2 FQGNSA. CDR3 length: 14 amino acids. The CDR3 loop is CASSRGTSGTEQFF. The CDR3 nucleotides read TGTGCCAGCAGCCGTGGGACTAGCGGGACTGAGCAGTTCTTC.